The sequence of this TCR beta chain was determined in a study of Ad26.COV2.S vaccination and SARS-CoV-2 variants. Measured with immunoSEQ multiplex PCR; TCRdb has only the in-frame clones, and not every one. Among around 500,000 clones listed, nearly 90% were seen once. Treatment denoted: some 19 received Ad26.COV2.S at low or high dose, single or two shots; roughly 5 received placebo; per-sample allocation not given. The investigators took samples on day 63 after the first vaccine or placebo injection. This clone was picked up one time. The CDR3 contains 19 residues. J gave up 4 bases and V 0 bases, and 15 bases lay outside the gene matches. Germline V gives CDR1 SEHNR, CDR2 FQNEAQ (reference sequence).

The sequence derives from a person aged 18-60 years who received the Ad26.COV2.S COVID-19 vaccine or a placebo. The starting material was peripheral blood, obtained in a trial of Ad26.COV2.S vaccine versus placebo. The rearrangement links TRBV7-9 to TRBJ2-3; 8 bases are a match to TRBD2. Here the CDR3 reads CASSLAGLDFFPGPDTQYF. The CDR3 nucleotides read TGTGCCAGCAGCTTAGCGGGACTAGACTTCTTCCCCGGGCCAGATACGCAGTATTTT.